This T cell receptor beta chain was sequenced in a study of early T cells in non-severe SARS-CoV-2 infection. Across the whole study: Bulk RNA from unsorted whole blood was sequenced; chains were unpaired.

The V gene lost 0 bases and the J gene lost 4 bases, with 7 bases spanning the gap. Germline values: CDR1 LGHNA, CDR2 YSLEER. The length of the CDR3 is 15 residues. Separate cDNA molecules each had unique molecular identifiers attached to them. TCRdb redid the calling of the 5' RACE reads with MiXCR, one entry per CDR3 protein. Of 80,000 or so distinct CDR3 sequences listed, roughly 10% are singletons. Study-wide findings and caveats: VDJdb-based annotation leaned toward anti-spike CD8 responses and missed private and CD4 specificities.

This clonotype was seen only a few times. Antigen unknown. This sequence joins TRBV4-3 and TRBJ1-6; tentatively, D is TRBD1 (6 bases). The sequence was collected from an adult who was a healthcare worker with PCR-confirmed SARS-CoV-2 infection or an uninfected control (not recorded which). The sequencing used whole blood, collected at baseline. CDR3 DNA sequence: TGCGCCAGCAGCCAAGATCAGGGGTATAATTCACCCCTCCACTTT. This encodes CASSQDQGYNSPLHF.